The clone carrying this T cell receptor beta chain appeared once. Data came from immunoSEQ multiplex PCR; TCRdb stores just in-frame clones and leaves some out. The table records some 70,000 clones, about 90% of them present only once. These data are taken from a study of T cell changes during pregnancy in multiple sclerosis. The germline V gene encodes CDR1 MDHEN and CDR2 SYDVKM. The V and J ends lost 5 bases and 4 bases, in that order; junction bases with no gene match: 2. CDR3 length equals 13 residues. This clonotype was sampled from a female donor in good health, enrolled as a control in a pregnancy study. The source material was peripheral blood, sampled in the second trimester of pregnancy. The V gene is TRBV28, the J gene TRBJ1-1, with TRBD1 matching over 9 bases. This chain's CDR3 is CASSIQGATEAFF. In DNA, the CDR3 is TGTGCCAGCAGTATACAGGGGGCCACTGAAGCTTTCTTT.